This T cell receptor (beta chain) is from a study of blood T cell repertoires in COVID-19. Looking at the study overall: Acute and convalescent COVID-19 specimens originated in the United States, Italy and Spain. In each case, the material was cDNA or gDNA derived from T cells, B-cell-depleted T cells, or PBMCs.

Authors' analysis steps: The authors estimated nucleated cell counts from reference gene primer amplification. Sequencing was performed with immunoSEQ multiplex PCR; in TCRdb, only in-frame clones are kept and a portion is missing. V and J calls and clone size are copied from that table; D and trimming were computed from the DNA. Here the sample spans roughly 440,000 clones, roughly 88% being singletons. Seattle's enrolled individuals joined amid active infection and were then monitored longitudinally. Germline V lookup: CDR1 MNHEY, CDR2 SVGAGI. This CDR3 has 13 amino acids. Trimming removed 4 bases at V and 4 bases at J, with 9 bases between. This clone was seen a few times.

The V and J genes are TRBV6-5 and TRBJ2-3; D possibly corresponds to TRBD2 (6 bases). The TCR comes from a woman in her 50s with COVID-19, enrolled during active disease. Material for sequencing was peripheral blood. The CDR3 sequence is CASSSPGADTQYF. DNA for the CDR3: TGTGCCAGCAGTTCTCCGGGGGCAGATACGCAGTATTTT.